This TCR beta chain was observed in a study of Tregs in tolerant kidney transplant recipients. For the study at large: Related graft donors supplied nonmyeloablative bone marrow transplants, and mixed chimerism was transient. Study-level results: The small number of patients limits these findings pending further validation. For some patients, primers changed over time, blocking nucleotide-level comparison.

For this clone: Its antigen is not known. The CDR3 extends 3 residues past the end of the read, so its final part is completed from the germline J gene.

Assay: immunoSEQ multiplex PCR; the TCRdb copy retains only in-frame clones and omits some. This table lists over 25,000 clones. CD4+CD25+CD127- Tregs, CD4+CD25- non-Tregs, CD4 and CD8 cells were sorted. The V end was cut by 5 bases, the J end by 4 bases, with 16 bases between. The CDR3 contains 15 residues. The germline gives CDR1 MNHEY, CDR2 SVGEGT. V usage is TRBV6-2 or TRBV6-3 and J usage is TRBJ2-3; a weak D match, TRBD2 (6 bases). The receptor's source is a human donor who received a combined kidney and bone marrow transplant. The sequences come from CD8+ T cells from blood, collected before the transplant. The part of the CDR3 DNA that was read is TGTGCCAGCAGTCCCCTGCGGGGCCTCCCAGATACG. This sequence encodes CASSPLRGLPDT. The entire CDR3 protein is CASSPLRGLPDTQYF.